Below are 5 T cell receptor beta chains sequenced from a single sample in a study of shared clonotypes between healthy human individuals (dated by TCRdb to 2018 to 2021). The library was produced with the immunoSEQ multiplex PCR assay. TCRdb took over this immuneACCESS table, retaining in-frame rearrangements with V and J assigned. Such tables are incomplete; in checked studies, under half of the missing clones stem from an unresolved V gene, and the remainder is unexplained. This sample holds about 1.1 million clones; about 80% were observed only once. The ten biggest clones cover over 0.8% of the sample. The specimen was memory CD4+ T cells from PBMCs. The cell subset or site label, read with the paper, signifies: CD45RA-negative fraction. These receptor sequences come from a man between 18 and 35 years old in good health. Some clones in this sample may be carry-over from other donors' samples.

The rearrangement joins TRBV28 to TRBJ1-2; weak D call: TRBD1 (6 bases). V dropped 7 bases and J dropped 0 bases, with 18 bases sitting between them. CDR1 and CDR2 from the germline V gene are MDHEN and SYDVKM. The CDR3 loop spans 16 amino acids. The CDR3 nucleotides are TGTGCCAGCAAGGTACGGGGGGCGTCCTCTAACTATGGCTACACCTTC. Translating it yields CASKVRGASSNYGYTF.

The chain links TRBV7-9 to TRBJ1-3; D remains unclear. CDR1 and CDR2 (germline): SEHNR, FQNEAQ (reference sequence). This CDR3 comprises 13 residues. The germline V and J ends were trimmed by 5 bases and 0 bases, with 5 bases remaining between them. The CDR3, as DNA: TGTGCCAGCAGCCGATACTCTGGAAACACCATATATTTT. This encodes CASSRYSGNTIYF. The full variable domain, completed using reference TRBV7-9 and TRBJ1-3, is DTGVSQNPRHKITKRGQNVTFRCDPISEHNRLYWYRQTLGQGPEFLTYFQNEAQLEKSRLLSDRFSAERPKGSFSTLEIQRTEQGDSAMYLCASSRYSGNTIYFGEGSWLTVV.

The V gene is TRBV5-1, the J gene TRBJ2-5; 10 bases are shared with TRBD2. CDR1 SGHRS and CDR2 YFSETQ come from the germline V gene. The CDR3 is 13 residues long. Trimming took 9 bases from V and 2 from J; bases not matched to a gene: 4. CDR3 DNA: TGCGCCACAACACTAGCGGGACAAGAGACCCAGTACTTC. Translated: CATTLAGQETQYF.

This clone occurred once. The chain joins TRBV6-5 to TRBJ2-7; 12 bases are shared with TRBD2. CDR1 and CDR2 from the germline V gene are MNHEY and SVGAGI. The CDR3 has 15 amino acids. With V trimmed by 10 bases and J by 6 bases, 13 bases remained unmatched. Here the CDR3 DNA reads TGTGCCACTGGGACTAGCGGGTCTGGGGGGGGCGAGCAGTACTTC. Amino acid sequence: CATGTSGSGGGEQYF.

The CDR3 protein is CATPDRASGRLSTDTQYF. CDR3 DNA sequence: TGTGCCACCCCCGATCGGGCTAGCGGGAGGCTTAGCACAGATACGCAGTATTTT. The genes are TRBV7-9 and TRBJ2-3, with 11 positions matching TRBD2. CDR3 length: 18 residues. J lost 0 bases, V lost 10 bases, and 15 bases had no gene match. Germline CDR1 SEHNR, CDR2 FQNEAQ (reference sequence).